A single sample gave rise to the 21 T cell receptor beta chains below, sequenced in a study of human T cells and chemical hapten exposure. The time point denotes: patch test 1, 2 weeks after DPC sensitization. The treatment denotes: therapeutic diphenylcyclopropenone sensitization with weekly scalp DPC. Each CDR3 protein is one row after TCRdb ran MiXCR on the RACE reads. The repertoire holds some 83,000 distinct CDR3 sequences, with around 10% as singletons. The specimen was whole blood, collected in connection with sensitization to the hapten diphenylcyclopropenone (DPC). The receptors were sampled from a woman aged 45-60 years with alopecia areata. Some clones in this sample may be carry-over from other donors' samples.

The rearrangement joins TRBV7-2 to TRBJ1-2, with 8 bases aligning to TRBD1. The V gene's germline CDR1 is SGHTA and CDR2 FQGNSA. The CDR3 consists of 12 residues. V dropped 5 bases and J dropped 7; count of bases not matched to a gene: 3. In DNA form, the CDR3 reads TGTGCCAGCAGCCCGACAGGGGTTGGCTACACCTTC. It encodes CASSPTGVGYTF. Using reference TRBV7-2 and TRBJ1-2 for the parts outside the CDR3, the full variable domain is GAGVSQSPSNKVTEKGKDVELRCDPISGHTALYWYRQSLGQGLEFLIYFQGNSAPDKSGLPSDRFSAERTGGSVSTLTIQRTQQEDSAVYLCASSPTGVGYTFGSGTRLTVV.

This clonotype came up a few times. V is TRBV7-2 and J is TRBJ1-6; 7 bases are shared with TRBD1. There are 14 residues in the CDR3. Germline CDR1 reads SGHTA; CDR2 reads FQGNSA. Unmatched junction bases numbered 4, after V lost 5 bases and J lost 6 bases. In DNA form, the CDR3 reads TGTGCCAGCAGCGCGGACAGGCCTAATTCACCCCTCCACTTT. Encoded protein: CASSADRPNSPLHF.

At least ten counts were recorded for this clonotype. This chain links TRBV18 with TRBJ2-3, with a weak D call TRBD1 (5 bases). Germline assignment: CDR1 KGHSH and CDR2 LQKENI. V gave up 3 bases and J gave up 2 bases, with 9 bases separating them. This CDR3 spans 14 amino acids. The CDR3 is CASSPQGYTDTQYF. CDR3 coding DNA: TGTGCCAGCTCACCCCAGGGCTACACAGATACGCAGTATTTT.

This clonotype was counted only a few times. This sequence joins TRBV7-6 and TRBJ2-3; the match to TRBD2 covers 7 bases. Germline V gene sequence: CDR1 SGHVS, CDR2 FNYEAQ. V dropped 3 bases and J dropped 1; count of bases not matched to a gene: 7. The CDR3 loop spans 16 amino acids. Here the CDR3 reads CASSFGGRGGTDTQYF. DNA for the CDR3: TGTGCCAGCAGCTTTGGCGGGAGAGGAGGCACAGATACGCAGTATTTT.

V gene TRBV3-1 combines with J gene TRBJ1-3; D is unresolved. The V gene's germline CDR1 is LGHDT and CDR2 YNNKEL (reference sequence). Trimming pared 1 base from V and 0 bases from J, leaving 7 bases between. CDR3 length: 15 residues. CDR3 region: CASSQGPDSGNTIYF. DNA of the CDR3: TGTGCCAGCAGCCAAGGGCCAGACTCTGGAAACACCATATATTTT.

This clonotype has just one count. The chain has TRBV7-2 and TRBJ2-5; maybe TRBD1 (6 bases). Between the trimmed V and J ends, which lost 5 bases and 2 bases, there was a span of 12 bases. CDR1 SGHTA and CDR2 FQGNSA come from the germline V gene. This CDR3 has 14 residues. As DNA, the CDR3 is TGTGCCAGCAGCCTCTGGACAGCGCAAGAGACCCAGTACTTC. It codes for CASSLWTAQETQYF.

This clonotype was seen at least ten times. The rearrangement joins TRBV4-2 to TRBJ2-2; TRBD2 matches at 12 bases. Germline lookup yields CDR1 LGHNA and CDR2 YNFKEQ. CDR3 length: 16 residues. V shed 0 bases and J 10 bases; nucleotides not matched to a gene: 6. CDR3 DNA sequence: TGTGCCAGCAGCCAAGAACTAGCGGGAGGCCGGGAGGAGCTGTTTTTT. It is translated as CASSQELAGGREELFF.

The chain uses TRBV30 and TRBJ2-1; D gene unclear. V was pared by 2 bases and J by 0 bases, with 8 bases between. The CDR3 has 14 residues. Germline lookup yields CDR1 GTSNPN and CDR2 SVGIG (reference sequence). The CDR3 region has the DNA TGTGCCTGGAGTATGGGGAACTCCTACAATGAGCAGTTCTTC. Protein product: CAWSMGNSYNEQFF.

In its sample, this clonotype was seen many times. The genes are TRBV7-9 and TRBJ1-6; D possibly corresponds to TRBD1 (5 bases). Germline V lookup: CDR1 SEHNR, CDR2 FQNEAQ (reference sequence). This CDR3 contains 16 residues. Trimming cost V 4 bases and J 1 base, with 11 bases left between them. The CDR3 is CASSSRGGSYNSPLHF. The DNA for the CDR3 is TGTGCCAGCAGCTCCCGGGGGGGTTCCTATAATTCACCCCTCCACTTT.

This clonotype was seen many times. The chain has TRBV5-1 and TRBJ2-6; D possibly corresponds to TRBD1 (6 bases). The CDR3 is 14 residues long. CDR1 and CDR2 from the germline V gene are SGHRS and YFSETQ. The V end lost 3 bases, the J end lost 5 bases, and 9 bases lay between the germline ends. The DNA of the CDR3 is TGCGCCAGCAGCTCAGACAGGTGGGCCAACGTCCTGACTTTC. This codes for CASSSDRWANVLTF.

A few counts support this clonotype. The rearrangement links TRBV29-1 to TRBJ1-2; 7 nucleotides agree with TRBD1. Germline loops: CDR1 SQVTM, CDR2 ANQGSEA. The CDR3 runs 13 residues. V trimming: 7 bases; J trimming: 4 bases; junction bases outside the gene matches: 9. The CDR3 DNA sequence: TGCAGCGCCGGGGACAGCAAATCCTATGGCTACACCTTC. The encoded protein is CSAGDSKSYGYTF. The full variable domain, rest sourced from reference TRBV29-1 and TRBJ1-2, is SAVISQKPSRDICQRGTSLTIQCQVDSQVTMMFWYRQQPGQSLTLIATANQGSEATYESGFVIDKFPISRPNLTFSTLTVSNMSPEDSSIYLCSAGDSKSYGYTFGSGTRLTVV.

This clonotype was counted ten times or more. The genes are TRBV11-2 and TRBJ2-1; TRBD2 matches 10 bases. The CDR3 length is 16 residues. Losses at the gene ends were 4 bases for V and 10 bases for J; bases not matched to a gene: 13. CDR1 and CDR2 from the germline V gene are SGHAT and FQNNGV. CDR3 nucleotide sequence: TGTGCCAGCAGCTCCCGAGCGGGAGGGCCTTCTCGGGAGCAGTTCTTC. Translated: CASSSRAGGPSREQFF.

The sample holds many counts of this clonotype. V and J are TRBV6-5 and TRBJ1-2; D unresolved. Germline CDR1 is MNHEY and CDR2 is SVGAGI. Trimming took off 0 bases at V and 6 bases at J, with 8 bases between the two ends. The CDR3 has 13 amino acids. DNA of the CDR3: TGTGCCAGCAGTTACTCGTTGGGTAATGGCTACACCTTC. This sequence encodes CASSYSLGNGYTF.

This clonotype was detected many times. The rearrangement joins TRBV18 to TRBJ2-1; no clear D. V gave up 3 bases and J gave up 0 bases, with 12 bases separating them. CDR3 size: 16 residues. The germline gives CDR1 KGHSH, CDR2 LQKENI. This CDR3 reads CASSPRAESSYNEQFF. In DNA form, the CDR3 reads TGTGCCAGCTCACCCCGGGCGGAAAGCTCCTACAATGAGCAGTTCTTC.

This clonotype was seen a few times. The chain combines TRBV27 with TRBJ1-1; D gene uncertain. The CDR3 loop spans 13 amino acids. Trimming cost V 2 bases and J 3 bases, with 7 bases left between them. Germline V lookup: CDR1 MNHEY, CDR2 SMNVEV (reference sequence). As DNA, the CDR3 is TGTGCCAGCAGTTTAAAACGGTACACTGAAGCTTTCTTT. Translating it yields CASSLKRYTEAFF.

This clonotype was detected many times. The genes are TRBV12-3 or TRBV12-4 and TRBJ2-7; the D is unclear. The CDR3 totals 13 residues. V lost 1 base and J 2 bases, leaving 6 bases between the germline ends. DNA for the CDR3: TGTGCCAGCAGTTTAGGGCTAGCCTACGAGCAGTACTTC. Its protein product is CASSLGLAYEQYF.

In this sample, this clonotype turned up a few times. The chain uses TRBV7-9 and TRBJ1-2; D perhaps matches TRBD1 (6 bases). CDR3 length: 14 amino acids. The V gene lost 2 bases and the J gene lost 9 bases, with 16 bases spanning the gap. Germline V gene data show CDR1 as SEHNR and CDR2 as FQNEAQ (reference sequence). The CDR3 sequence is CASSLSGQSGSYTF. CDR3 bases: TGTGCCAGCAGCTTAAGCGGACAGTCCGGGAGCTACACCTTC.

The CDR3 sequence is CSASPSEKLFF. CDR3 nucleotide sequence: TGCAGTGCCTCACCCTCGGAAAAACTGTTTTTT. The J gene is TRBJ1-4, the V gene TRBV20-1; unclear D gene. This CDR3 region has 11 residues. Trimming took 6 bases from V and 8 from J, leaving 10 bases between them. Germline lookup yields CDR1 DFQATT and CDR2 SNEGSKA (reference sequence).

This chain joins TRBV7-8 and TRBJ2-1; 10 bases map to TRBD1. V dropped 1 base and J dropped 8; count of bases not matched to a gene: 5. From germline, CDR1 is SGHVS and CDR2 FQNEAQ. This CDR3 contains 15 residues. CDR3 sequence reads: CASSLVPGTGDEQFF. The CDR3 DNA reads as TGTGCCAGCAGCTTAGTACCCGGGACAGGGGATGAGCAGTTCTTC. Supplemented by reference TRBV7-8 and TRBJ2-1, the full variable domain reads GAGVSQSPRYKVAKRGQDVALRCDPISGHVSLFWYQQALGQGPEFLTYFQNEAQLDKSGLPSDRFFAERPEGSVSTLKIQRTQQEDSAVYLCASSLVPGTGDEQFFGPGTRLTVL.

This clonotype was seen repeatedly, ten times or more. V gene TRBV2 combines with J gene TRBJ2-1; 8 nucleotides agree with TRBD2. The junction had 4 bases not matched to a gene; V was cut back by 5 bases and J by 7 bases. Per the germline V gene, CDR1 is SNHLY and CDR2 is FYNNEI. The CDR3 has 13 residues. In nucleotides, the CDR3 is TGTGCCAGCAGTAATAGCGGGATTAATGAGCAGTTCTTC. The encoded protein is CASSNSGINEQFF.

This clonotype was found a few times. This sequence joins TRBV14 and TRBJ2-5; D is unclear. CDR1 is SGHDN and CDR2 is FVKESK in the germline V gene. The CDR3 is 15 amino acids. The V end lost 4 bases, the J end lost 5 bases, and 17 bases lay between the germline ends. The CDR3: CASSRLGKGGETQYF. The CDR3 bases are TGTGCCAGCAGCCGCCTAGGAAAGGGTGGCGAGACCCAGTACTTC.